This T cell receptor (beta chain) originates from a study of neoadjuvant anti-PD-1 for oral cavity cancer. Clones were read by immunoSEQ multiplex PCR, and TCRdb kept only the in-frame ones, dropping some. The repertoire has around 14,000 clones, about two thirds of them found once; the top ten carry over 2%. Germline V gene data show CDR1 as MNHEY and CDR2 as SMNVEV (reference sequence). The CDR3 sequence is 13 residues long. V gave up 0 bases and J gave up 10 bases, with 7 bases separating them. The V and J genes are TRBV27 and TRBJ1-6, with D unresolved. The TCR was taken from a person aged 40 to 85 with oral cavity squamous cell carcinoma. The source material was PBMCs, sampled before nivolumab (anti-PD-1) treatment. CDR3 amino acids: CASSLSLGSPLHF. As DNA, the CDR3 is TGTGCCAGCAGTTTATCCCTCGGCTCACCCCTCCACTTT.